Listed below are T cell receptor beta chains from one sample, sequenced in a study of blood T cell repertoires in COVID-19. The table came from immunoSEQ multiplex PCR; TCRdb's copy has only in-frame clones and leaves some out. The sample includes under 130,000 clones, approximately 85% of them seen just once. Sequencing was performed on peripheral blood. All receptors derive from a human donor in a cohort sampled during active COVID-19. The conserved cysteine and the conserved F or W are not part of the CDR3 here. Rows give clone size only sometimes, using once, few, many, or a class for an expanded clone.

j_call | clone_size | v_call | cdr3_aa
TRBJ1-5 | - | TRBV30 | AWSVRGTGGYNQPQH
TRBJ1-4 | - | TRBV6-5 | ASTRQGGEKLF
TRBJ2-5 | - | TRBV5-5 | ASSLFVGQGVFETQY
TRBJ2-1 | - | TRBV7-3 | ASSSSGMGEVAYNEQF
TRBJ2-3 | - | TRBV5-6 | ASRGLAGDTQY
TRBJ1-5 | - | TRBV2 | ASSGQGSAQGQPQH
TRBJ2-2 | once | TRBV10-1 | ASSAGGRSTGELF
TRBJ2-2 | - | TRBV3-1/TRBV3-2 | ASSQGLAGGPGELF
TRBJ2-1 | - | TRBV2 | ASSDDGRDRVNNEQF
TRBJ2-7 | - | TRBV5-5 | ASSLSLTGDPYEQY
TRBJ2-1 | - | TRBV4-3 | ASSQEGKRGFSGLSYNEQF
TRBJ1-2 | - | TRBV6-2/TRBV6-3 | ASSSLRQGPANYGYT
TRBJ2-5 | - | TRBV5-1 | ASSALPQGEGETQY
TRBJ2-1 | - | TRBV27 | ASSFTSGGAYNEQF
TRBJ2-7 | - | TRBV7-2 | ASSERTDRRGYSYEQY
TRBJ2-1 | - | TRBV3-1/TRBV3-2 | ASSQLGGEQF
TRBJ1-2 | - | TRBV4-2 | ASSHSSSGINYGYT
TRBJ2-1 | - | TRBV7-2 | ASSLVGLAGYDEQF
TRBJ2-7 | - | TRBV4-3 | ASSQGSGQGAYEQY
TRBJ2-3 | - | TRBV15 | ATSRDGGGVADTQY
TRBJ2-1 | few | TRBV29-1 | SVGQAGYNEQF
TRBJ2-5 | - | TRBV5-1 | ASSLVLAGTQETQY
TRBJ2-1 | - | TRBV6-5 | ASSYGFTSGINEQF
TRBJ2-2 | - | TRBV9 | ASSPDRGHGGELF
TRBJ2-5 | - | TRBV30 | AWSVRGLETQY
TRBJ2-3 | - | TRBV27 | ASSLRSPTDTQY
TRBJ1-6 | - | TRBV6-5 | ASSYGHSPLH
TRBJ1-1 | - | TRBV18 | ASSPPNSGGRENTEAF
TRBJ1-1 | - | TRBV18 | ASSPRTGMNTEAF
TRBJ2-7 | - | TRBV24-1 | ATSDRDRGAYEQY
TRBJ2-6 | - | TRBV4-1 | ASRLEGEPISSGANVLT
TRBJ2-5 | - | TRBV6-2/TRBV6-3 | ASSYAGRTEETQY
TRBJ2-1 | - | TRBV9 | ASSVGPLLNNEQF
TRBJ1-1 | - | TRBV11-1 | ASSLTGRTEAF
TRBJ2-5 | - | TRBV27 | ASSPHLDTSAETQY
TRBJ2-2 | - | TRBV28 | ASSPPSGGITGELF
TRBJ2-7 | - | TRBV6-5 | ASSQTGGPFYEQY
TRBJ1-5 | few | TRBV12-5 | ASGPQTISNQPQH
TRBJ2-3 | - | TRBV29-1 | SAETPMLAGAGDTQY
TRBJ2-1 | - | TRBV7-3 | ASSLSPGTGGEQF
TRBJ1-2 | - | TRBV7-2 | ASSLEGGSYGYT
TRBJ1-3 | - | TRBV6-5 | ASSSLGAGNTIY
TRBJ2-7 | - | TRBV6-5 | ASSYAGGSYEQY
TRBJ2-1 | - | TRBV25-1 | ASSVGTSGTNEQF
TRBJ2-4 | - | TRBV5-1 | ASSDPQGAKNIQY
TRBJ2-7 | - | TRBV7-9 | ASSLISSGSVQY
TRBJ1-5 | - | TRBV5-4 | ASSLDRDMPQH
TRBJ1-2 | - | TRBV5-1 | ASSSGTGVNYGYT
TRBJ2-3 | - | TRBV13 | ASSLARAGATDTQY
TRBJ2-1 | - | TRBV5-1 | ASSSSGTSLYNEQF
TRBJ1-6 | - | TRBV9 | ASSVEEGSLYNSPLH
TRBJ1-2 | - | TRBV25-1 | ASSRWDRGDGYT
TRBJ1-1 | - | TRBV6-5 | ASSSQGGGAF
TRBJ1-1 | - | TRBV18 | ASSLRTGALGLNTEAF
TRBJ2-7 | - | TRBV10-3 | AISESGSSYYEQY